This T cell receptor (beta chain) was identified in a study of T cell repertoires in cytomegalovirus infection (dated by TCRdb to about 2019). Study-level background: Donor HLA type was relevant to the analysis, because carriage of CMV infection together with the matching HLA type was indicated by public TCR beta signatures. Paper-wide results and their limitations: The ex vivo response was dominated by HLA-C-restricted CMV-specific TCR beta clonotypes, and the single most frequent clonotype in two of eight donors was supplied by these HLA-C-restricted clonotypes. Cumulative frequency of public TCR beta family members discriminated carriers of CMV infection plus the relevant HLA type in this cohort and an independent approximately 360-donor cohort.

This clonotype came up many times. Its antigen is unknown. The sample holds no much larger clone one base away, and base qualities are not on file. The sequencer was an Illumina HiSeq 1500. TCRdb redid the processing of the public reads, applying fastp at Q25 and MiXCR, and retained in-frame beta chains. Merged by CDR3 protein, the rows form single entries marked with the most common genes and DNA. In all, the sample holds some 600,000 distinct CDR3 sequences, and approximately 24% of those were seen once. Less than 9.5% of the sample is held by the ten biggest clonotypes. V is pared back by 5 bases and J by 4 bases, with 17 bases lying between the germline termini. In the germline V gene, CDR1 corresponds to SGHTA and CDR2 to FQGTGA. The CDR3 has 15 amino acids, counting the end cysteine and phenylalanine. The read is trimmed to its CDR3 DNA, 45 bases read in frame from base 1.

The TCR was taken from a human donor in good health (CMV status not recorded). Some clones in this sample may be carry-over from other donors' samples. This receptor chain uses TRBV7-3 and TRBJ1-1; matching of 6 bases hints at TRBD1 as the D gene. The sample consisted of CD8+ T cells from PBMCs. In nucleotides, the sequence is TGTGCCAGCAGCGCCGCGGGGGCCGGGAGCACTGAAGCTTTCTTT. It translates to CASSAAGAGSTEAFF.